This is a list of T cell receptor beta chains from one sample in a study of shared T cell receptors in the human thymus. The data were produced by immunoSEQ multiplex PCR, yet TCRdb's version contains in-frame clones alone and is incomplete. This table holds almost 550,000 clones, 75% to 85% found once. These data were likewise used in another study, on human thymus T cells.

Sequenced material: thymocytes. These receptors were taken from a boy under two years old with a congenital heart defect. The CDR3 runs from the conserved cysteine through the conserved F or W. Fields, in order: CDR3 length, J gene, D gene, V gene, clone size, CDR3 DNA, CDR3 protein. A D gene is named only where the DNA matches it firmly. The size of a clone is reported for some rows only, either as once, few or many, or as a class for expanded clones.

len: 18; j_gene: TRBJ1-1; d_gene: TRBD1; v_gene: TRBV11-2; abundance: NA; CDR3nt: TGTGCCAGCAGCCCGGTTACAGGGGGCCCTCCGATGAACACTGAAGCTTTCTTT; CDR3aa: CASSPVTGGPPMNTEAFF
len: 17; j_gene: TRBJ2-1; d_gene: NA; v_gene: TRBV10-1; abundance: NA; CDR3nt: TGCGCCAGCAGGGAGTGCGGGCGGGGAGGCCCCTACAATGAGCAGTTCTTC; CDR3aa: CASRECGRGGPYNEQFF
len: 15; j_gene: TRBJ2-7; d_gene: TRBD1; v_gene: TRBV6-1; abundance: NA; CDR3nt: TGTGCCAGCCACCCAGGGGGCATTTCATCCTACGAGCAGTACTTC; CDR3aa: CASHPGGISSYEQYF
len: 16; j_gene: TRBJ2-7; d_gene: TRBD1; v_gene: TRBV30; abundance: NA; CDR3nt: TGTGCCTGGAGTGGGTCCCGGCGACAGGGCCCTTGCGAGCAGTACTTC; CDR3aa: CAWSGSRRQGPCEQYF
len: 15; j_gene: TRBJ2-4; d_gene: TRBD2; v_gene: TRBV14; abundance: few; CDR3nt: TGTGCCAGCAGCCCCCCTAGCGGGAGGGGAAACATTCAGTACTTC; CDR3aa: CASSPPSGRGNIQYF
len: 14; j_gene: TRBJ1-1; d_gene: NA; v_gene: TRBV30; abundance: NA; CDR3nt: TGTGCCTGGAGACTACAGTATCGGGGCACTGAAGCTTTCTTT; CDR3aa: CAWRLQYRGTEAFF
len: 14; j_gene: TRBJ2-7; d_gene: NA; v_gene: TRBV5-1; abundance: NA; CDR3nt: TGCGCCAGCAGTTATCAGGGGGGCTCCTACGAGCAGTACTTC; CDR3aa: CASSYQGGSYEQYF
len: 14; j_gene: TRBJ2-3; d_gene: NA; v_gene: TRBV25-1; abundance: NA; CDR3nt: TGTGCCAGCAGTGGAACTAGTAGGACAGATACGCAGTATTTT; CDR3aa: CASSGTSRTDTQYF
len: 13; j_gene: TRBJ1-2; d_gene: TRBD1; v_gene: TRBV27; abundance: NA; CDR3nt: TGTGCCAGCTGCTGCAGGGGGGCCTATGGCTACACCTTC; CDR3aa: CASCCRGAYGYTF
len: 18; j_gene: TRBJ2-1; d_gene: TRBD2; v_gene: TRBV5-4; abundance: once; CDR3nt: TGTGCCATCCCCAGGGAGACTAGCGGGAAAAGCTCCTACAATGAGCAGTTCTTC; CDR3aa: CAIPRETSGKSSYNEQFF
len: 16; j_gene: TRBJ1-6; d_gene: NA; v_gene: TRBV6-1; abundance: NA; CDR3nt: TGTGCCAGCAGTGTCAAGCAGGGGTCTCGAGGATCACCCCTCCACTTT; CDR3aa: CASSVKQGSRGSPLHF
len: 14; j_gene: TRBJ2-7; d_gene: TRBD1; v_gene: TRBV4-1; abundance: NA; CDR3nt: TGCGCCAGCAGACAAAGACAGGGGCCCTACGAGCAGTACTTC; CDR3aa: CASRQRQGPYEQYF
len: 16; j_gene: TRBJ2-7; d_gene: TRBD2; v_gene: TRBV6-5; abundance: few; CDR3nt: TGTGCCAGCAGTTACAACGTTAGCGGGAGCTTCCGCGAGCAGTACTTC; CDR3aa: CASSYNVSGSFREQYF
len: 14; j_gene: TRBJ1-2; d_gene: NA; v_gene: TRBV5-5; abundance: NA; CDR3nt: TGTGCCAGCAGCCCCAGGGGCTCCGGCTATGGCTACACCTTC; CDR3aa: CASSPRGSGYGYTF
len: 19; j_gene: TRBJ2-7; d_gene: TRBD1; v_gene: TRBV28; abundance: NA; CDR3nt: TGTGCCAGCAGTCCCAAGACAGGGGGGAGAGTAAGGGGAGCCTACGAGCAGTACTTC; CDR3aa: CASSPKTGGRVRGAYEQYF
len: 17; j_gene: TRBJ1-4; d_gene: TRBD1; v_gene: TRBV18; abundance: once; CDR3nt: TGTGCCAGCTCACTTTCTGGACAGGGATCAACTAATGAAAAACTGTTTTTT; CDR3aa: CASSLSGQGSTNEKLFF
len: 18; j_gene: TRBJ2-3; d_gene: TRBD2; v_gene: TRBV7-2; abundance: NA; CDR3nt: TGTGCCAGCAGCTTAGTTGTGGGAGGGCCAGAACCCACAGATACGCAGTATTTT; CDR3aa: CASSLVVGGPEPTDTQYF
len: 10; j_gene: TRBJ2-7; d_gene: NA; v_gene: TRBV12-1; abundance: NA; CDR3nt: TGTGCCAGCACTTCCTACGAGCAGTACTTC; CDR3aa: CASTSYEQYF
len: 15; j_gene: TRBJ2-7; d_gene: TRBD2; v_gene: TRBV27; abundance: few; CDR3nt: TGTGCCAGCAGTTTAGGACTAGCGGGGCCCTACGAGCAGTACTTC; CDR3aa: CASSLGLAGPYEQYF
len: 15; j_gene: TRBJ2-7; d_gene: TRBD1; v_gene: TRBV6-1; abundance: NA; CDR3nt: TGTGCCAGCAGTGAAGTCTCCCCAGGGGGCGACGAGCAGTACTTC; CDR3aa: CASSEVSPGGDEQYF
len: 13; j_gene: TRBJ2-4; d_gene: NA; v_gene: TRBV29-1; abundance: NA; CDR3nt: TGCAGCGTTATGGGGCTTGGAAAAAACATTCAGTACTTC; CDR3aa: CSVMGLGKNIQYF
len: 14; j_gene: TRBJ1-5; d_gene: TRBD1; v_gene: TRBV19; abundance: NA; CDR3nt: TGTGCCAGTAATTCTCAGGGGGGCAATCAGCCCCAGCATTTT; CDR3aa: CASNSQGGNQPQHF
len: 17; j_gene: TRBJ1-2; d_gene: TRBD1; v_gene: TRBV5-1; abundance: NA; CDR3nt: TGCGCCAGCAGCTTACCCCGGGACAGGGACAGCTTTTATGGCTACACCTTC; CDR3aa: CASSLPRDRDSFYGYTF
len: 17; j_gene: TRBJ1-2; d_gene: NA; v_gene: TRBV27; abundance: NA; CDR3nt: TGTGCCAGCGGAGACCCCCAGGGGTTGGAGGCTAACTATGGCTACACCTTC; CDR3aa: CASGDPQGLEANYGYTF
len: 12; j_gene: TRBJ2-1; d_gene: TRBD2; v_gene: TRBV5-6; abundance: once; CDR3nt: TGTGCCAGCAGCTTGGGCGGGAGGGCCAAGTTCTTC; CDR3aa: CASSLGGRAKFF
len: 16; j_gene: TRBJ2-1; d_gene: NA; v_gene: TRBV28; abundance: once; CDR3nt: TGTGCCAGCAGTCTCCCCCAGGGCCCTCCGTACAATGAGCAGTTCTTC; CDR3aa: CASSLPQGPPYNEQFF
len: 14; j_gene: TRBJ2-1; d_gene: TRBD2; v_gene: TRBV5-6; abundance: NA; CDR3nt: TGTGCCAGCAGCTTGACTAGCGGAAACAATGAGCAGTTCTTC; CDR3aa: CASSLTSGNNEQFF
len: 18; j_gene: TRBJ2-3; d_gene: TRBD2; v_gene: TRBV11-2; abundance: NA; CDR3nt: TGTGCCAGCAGCTCCTGGACTAGTCGCCTACCTAGCACAGATACGCAGTATTTT; CDR3aa: CASSSWTSRLPSTDTQYF
len: 15; j_gene: TRBJ2-7; d_gene: TRBD2; v_gene: TRBV10-1; abundance: NA; CDR3nt: TGCGCCAGCTCCCCTTACGGGACTAGGAGAAACGAGCAGTACTTC; CDR3aa: CASSPYGTRRNEQYF
len: 16; j_gene: TRBJ2-1; d_gene: TRBD2; v_gene: TRBV27; abundance: NA; CDR3nt: TGTGCCAGCAGTCCCTTCCGGCCAGCGGGAGGAGGTGAGCAGTTCTTC; CDR3aa: CASSPFRPAGGGEQFF
len: 15; j_gene: TRBJ2-1; d_gene: NA; v_gene: TRBV4-3; abundance: NA; CDR3nt: TGCGCCAGCAGCCAAGATCCCCAGGGGGGCAATGAGCAGTTCTTC; CDR3aa: CASSQDPQGGNEQFF